This T cell receptor beta chain appears in the sequencing data of a study of monozygotic twins with inflammatory bowel disease. Study findings and constraints: Healthy co-twins, by inverse Simpson, had higher TCRbeta diversity than their siblings with IBD.

The UMIs carried a 6-nucleotide sample barcode, and they were added by template switching. TCRdb reanalyzed the 5' RACE reads, giving one entry per CDR3 protein sequence and no DNA. The table for this sample gives more than 300,000 distinct CDR3 sequences. Details on this clonotype: Antigen unknown.

The CDR3 is 16 amino acids. From germline, CDR1 is DFQATT and CDR2 SNEGSKA (reference sequence). This receptor was obtained from a human donor with ulcerative colitis or Crohn's disease, or a healthy co-twin of an affected twin (not recorded which). Sequencing was done on a sample of blood. This rearrangement joins TRBV20-1 to TRBJ2-7; TCRdb reports TRBD2, a call that lacks DNA to check it against. The CDR3 here is CSASPGTSGANYEQYF.